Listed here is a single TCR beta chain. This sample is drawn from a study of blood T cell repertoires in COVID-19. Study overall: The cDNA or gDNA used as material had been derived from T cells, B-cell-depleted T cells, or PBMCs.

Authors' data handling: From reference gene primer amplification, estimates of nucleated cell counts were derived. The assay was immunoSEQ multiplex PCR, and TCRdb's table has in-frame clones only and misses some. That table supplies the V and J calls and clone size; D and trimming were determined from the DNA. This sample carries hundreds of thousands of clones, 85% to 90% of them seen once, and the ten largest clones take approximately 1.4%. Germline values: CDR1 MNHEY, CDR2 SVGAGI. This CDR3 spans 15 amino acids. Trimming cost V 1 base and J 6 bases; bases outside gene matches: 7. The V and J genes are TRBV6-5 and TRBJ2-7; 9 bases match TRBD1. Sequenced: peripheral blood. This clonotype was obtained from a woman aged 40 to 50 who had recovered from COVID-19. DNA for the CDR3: TGTGCCAGCAGTTACTGGGGACAGGGATCTGGCGAGCAGTACTTC. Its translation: CASSYWGQGSGEQYF.